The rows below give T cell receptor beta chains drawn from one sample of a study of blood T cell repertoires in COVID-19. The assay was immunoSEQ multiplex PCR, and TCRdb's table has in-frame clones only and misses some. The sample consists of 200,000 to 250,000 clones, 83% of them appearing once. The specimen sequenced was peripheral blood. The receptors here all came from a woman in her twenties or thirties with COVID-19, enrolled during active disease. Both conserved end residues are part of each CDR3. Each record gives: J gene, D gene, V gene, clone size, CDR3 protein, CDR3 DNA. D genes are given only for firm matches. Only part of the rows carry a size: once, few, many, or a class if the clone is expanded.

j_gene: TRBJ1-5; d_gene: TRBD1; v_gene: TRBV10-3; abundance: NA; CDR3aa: CAISARGSNQPQHF; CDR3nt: TGTGCCATCAGTGCCAGGGGGTCCAATCAGCCCCAGCATTTT
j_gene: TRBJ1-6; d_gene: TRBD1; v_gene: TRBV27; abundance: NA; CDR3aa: CASSEQGIYNSPLHF; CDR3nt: TGTGCCAGCAGTGAACAGGGGATCTATAATTCACCCCTCCACTTT
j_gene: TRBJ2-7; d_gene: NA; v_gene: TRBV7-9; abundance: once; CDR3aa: CASGGQGVSYEQYF; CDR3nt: TGTGCCAGCGGAGGGCAGGGAGTTTCCTACGAGCAGTACTTC
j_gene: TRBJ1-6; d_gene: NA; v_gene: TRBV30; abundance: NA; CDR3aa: CAWRPLVMRDNSPLHF; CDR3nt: TGTGCCTGGAGACCCCTTGTGATGAGGGATAATTCACCCCTCCACTTT
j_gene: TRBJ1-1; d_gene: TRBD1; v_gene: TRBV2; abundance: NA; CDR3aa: CASRNRGGVGTEAFF; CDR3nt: TGTGCCAGCCGAAACAGGGGGGGAGTCGGCACTGAAGCTTTCTTT
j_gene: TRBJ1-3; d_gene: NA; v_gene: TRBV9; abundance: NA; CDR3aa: CASSVGWANTIYF; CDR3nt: TGTGCCAGCAGCGTAGGATGGGCGAACACCATATATTTT
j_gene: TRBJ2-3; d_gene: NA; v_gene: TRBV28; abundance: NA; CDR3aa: CANLRGALGTDTQYF; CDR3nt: TGTGCTAATCTCCGGGGGGCCTTAGGCACAGATACGCAGTATTTT
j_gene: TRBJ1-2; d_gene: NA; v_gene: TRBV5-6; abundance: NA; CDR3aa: CASSLVRPGVGYGYTF; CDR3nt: TGTGCCAGCAGCTTGGTGCGGCCGGGGGTAGGCTATGGCTACACCTTC
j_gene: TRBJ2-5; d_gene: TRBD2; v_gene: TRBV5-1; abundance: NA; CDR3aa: CASSLEGRGAQYF; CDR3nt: TGCGCCAGCAGCCTAGAGGGGAGGGGAGCCCAGTACTTC
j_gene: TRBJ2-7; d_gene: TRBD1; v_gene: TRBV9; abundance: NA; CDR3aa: CASSVGLRTGKEEYEQYF; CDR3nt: TGTGCCAGCAGCGTAGGATTAAGGACAGGGAAGGAAGAATACGAGCAGTACTTC
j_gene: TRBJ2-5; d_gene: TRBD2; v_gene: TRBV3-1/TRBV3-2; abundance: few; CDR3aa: CASSQGGSLAGGPQETQYF; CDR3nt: TGTGCCAGCAGCCAGGGGGGGTCCCTAGCGGGGGGGCCCCAAGAGACCCAGTACTTC
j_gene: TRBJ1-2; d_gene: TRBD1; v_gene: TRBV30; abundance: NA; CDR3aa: CAWSVLQGAGYTF; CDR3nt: TGTGCCTGGAGTGTACTACAGGGGGCTGGCTACACCTTC
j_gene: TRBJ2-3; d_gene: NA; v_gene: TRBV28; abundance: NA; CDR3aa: CASSSTGLTQYF; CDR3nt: TGTGCCAGCAGTTCGACAGGACTTACGCAGTATTTT
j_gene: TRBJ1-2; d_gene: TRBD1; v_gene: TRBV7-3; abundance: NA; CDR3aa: CASSPDRGRGYTF; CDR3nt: TGTGCCAGCAGCCCCGACAGGGGCAGAGGCTACACCTTC
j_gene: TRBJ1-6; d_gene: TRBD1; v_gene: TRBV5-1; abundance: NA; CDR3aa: CASSSDRDSQNSPLHF; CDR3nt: TGCGCCAGCAGCTCCGACAGGGACTCTCAAAATTCACCCCTCCACTTT
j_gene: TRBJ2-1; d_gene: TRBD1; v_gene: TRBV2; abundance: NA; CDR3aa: CASSEALMAGGYNEQFF; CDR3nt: TGTGCCAGCAGTGAAGCCCTGATGGCAGGGGGATACAATGAGCAGTTCTTC
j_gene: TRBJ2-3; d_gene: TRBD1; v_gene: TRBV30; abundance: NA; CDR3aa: CAWSRDRGTDTQYF; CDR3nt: TGTGCCTGGAGCCGGGACAGGGGCACAGATACGCAGTATTTT
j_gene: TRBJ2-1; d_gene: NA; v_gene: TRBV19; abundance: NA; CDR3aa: CASSPDRSSYNEQFF; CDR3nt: TGTGCCAGTAGTCCAGACAGGTCCTCCTACAATGAGCAGTTCTTC
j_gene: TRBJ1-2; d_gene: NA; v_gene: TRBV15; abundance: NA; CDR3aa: CATRLSGVEGYTF; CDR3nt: TGTGCCACCAGATTAAGCGGGGTGGAAGGCTACACCTTC
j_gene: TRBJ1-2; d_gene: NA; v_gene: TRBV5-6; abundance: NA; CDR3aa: CASSTLLGTAYGYTF; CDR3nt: TGTGCCAGCAGCACCCTCTTGGGGACTGCTTATGGCTACACCTTC
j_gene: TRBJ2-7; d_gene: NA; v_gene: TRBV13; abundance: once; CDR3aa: CASSSRTETYEQYF; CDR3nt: TGTGCCAGCAGCTCGAGGACAGAAACCTACGAGCAGTACTTC
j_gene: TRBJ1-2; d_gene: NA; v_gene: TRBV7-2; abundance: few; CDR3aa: CASSPLSQGSGYTF; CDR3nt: TGTGCCAGCAGTCCCCTCTCACAGGGCAGTGGCTACACCTTC
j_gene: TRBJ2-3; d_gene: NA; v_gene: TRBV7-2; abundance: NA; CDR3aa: CASSAGWGASQPSTDTQYF; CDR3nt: TGTGCCAGCAGCGCCGGTTGGGGAGCGAGCCAGCCGAGCACAGATACGCAGTATTTT
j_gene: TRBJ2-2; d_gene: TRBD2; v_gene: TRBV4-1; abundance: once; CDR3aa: CASSQGLAGDWAGELFF; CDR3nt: TGCGCCAGCAGCCAAGGACTAGCGGGAGATTGGGCCGGGGAGCTGTTTTTT
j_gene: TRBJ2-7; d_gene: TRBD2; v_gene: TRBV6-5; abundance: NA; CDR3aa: CASSWTSDSYEQYF; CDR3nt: TGTGCCAGCAGTTGGACTAGCGATAGCTACGAGCAGTACTTC
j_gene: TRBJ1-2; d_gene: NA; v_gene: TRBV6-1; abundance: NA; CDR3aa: CASSERAQARF; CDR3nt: TGTGCCAGCAGTGAGAGGGCCCAGGCCCGCTTC
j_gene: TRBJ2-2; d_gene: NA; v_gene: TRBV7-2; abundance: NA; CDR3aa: CASSLAETRNTGELFF; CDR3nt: TGTGCCAGCAGCTTAGCGGAAACTAGGAACACCGGGGAGCTGTTTTTT
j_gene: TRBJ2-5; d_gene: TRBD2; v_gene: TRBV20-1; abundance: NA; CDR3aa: CSASKAGVGETQYF; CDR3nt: TGCAGTGCTAGTAAGGCGGGAGTCGGGGAGACCCAGTACTTC
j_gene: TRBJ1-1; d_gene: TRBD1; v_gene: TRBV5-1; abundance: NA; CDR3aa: CASSAGSGTDFNTEAFF; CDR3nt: TGCGCCAGCAGCGCGGGATCTGGGACAGACTTTAACACTGAAGCTTTCTTT
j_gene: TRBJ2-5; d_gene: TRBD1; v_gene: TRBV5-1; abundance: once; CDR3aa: CASSLTGVGETQYF; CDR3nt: TGCGCCAGCAGCTTGACAGGGGTGGGGGAGACCCAGTACTTC
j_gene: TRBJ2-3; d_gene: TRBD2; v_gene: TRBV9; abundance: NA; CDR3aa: CASSVPSGSVDTQYF; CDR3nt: TGTGCCAGCAGCGTCCCTAGCGGGAGTGTAGATACGCAGTATTTT
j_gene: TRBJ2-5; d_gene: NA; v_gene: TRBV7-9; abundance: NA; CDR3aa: CASSLRGQETQYF; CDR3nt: TGTGCCAGCAGCTTAAGGGGCCAAGAGACCCAGTACTTC
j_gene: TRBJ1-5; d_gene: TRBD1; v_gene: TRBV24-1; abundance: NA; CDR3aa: CATSGRGQGEQPQHF; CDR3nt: TGTGCCACCAGTGGCCGAGGACAGGGAGAACAGCCCCAGCATTTT
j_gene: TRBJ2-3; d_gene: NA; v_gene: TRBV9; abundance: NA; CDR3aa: CASSVRLGSDTQYF; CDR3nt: TGTGCCAGCAGCGTGAGACTTGGCTCAGATACGCAGTATTTT
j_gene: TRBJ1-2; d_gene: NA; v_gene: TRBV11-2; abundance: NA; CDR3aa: CASSPVAGKGYTF; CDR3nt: TGTGCCAGCAGCCCAGTGGCAGGGAAGGGCTACACCTTC
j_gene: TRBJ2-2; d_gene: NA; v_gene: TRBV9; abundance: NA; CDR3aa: CASTPSGSQSGELFF; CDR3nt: TGTGCCAGCACCCCTAGTGGGAGCCAATCTGGGGAGCTGTTTTTT
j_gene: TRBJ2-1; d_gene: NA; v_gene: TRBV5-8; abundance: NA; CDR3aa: CASSLRGLLLNEQFF; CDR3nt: TGTGCCAGCAGCTTAAGGGGCTTGCTCCTGAATGAGCAGTTCTTC
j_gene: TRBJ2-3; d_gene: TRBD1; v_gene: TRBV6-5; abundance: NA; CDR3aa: CASSYAGQGTDTQYF; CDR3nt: TGTGCCAGCAGTTACGCGGGACAGGGTACAGATACGCAGTATTTT
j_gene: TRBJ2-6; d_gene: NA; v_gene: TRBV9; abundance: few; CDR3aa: CASSGSSGANVLTF; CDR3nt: TGTGCCAGCAGCGGCAGCTCTGGGGCCAACGTCCTGACTTTC
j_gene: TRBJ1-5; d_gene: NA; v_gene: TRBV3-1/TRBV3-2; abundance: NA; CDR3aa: CASSQQVNQPQHF; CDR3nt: TGTGCCAGCAGCCAGCAGGTCAATCAGCCCCAGCATTTT
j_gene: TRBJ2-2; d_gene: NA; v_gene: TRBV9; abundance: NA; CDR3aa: CASSTSTNTGELFF; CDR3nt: TGTGCCAGCAGTACTAGCACGAACACCGGGGAGCTGTTTTTT
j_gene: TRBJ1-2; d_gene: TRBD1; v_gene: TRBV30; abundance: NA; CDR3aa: CACLPGQGGGYTF; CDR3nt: TGTGCCTGCCTACCGGGACAGGGTGGTGGCTACACCTTC
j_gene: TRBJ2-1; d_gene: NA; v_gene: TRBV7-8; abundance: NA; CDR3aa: CASSPRTHSSYNEQFF; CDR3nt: TGTGCCAGCAGCCCTCGGACTCATAGCTCCTACAATGAGCAGTTCTTC
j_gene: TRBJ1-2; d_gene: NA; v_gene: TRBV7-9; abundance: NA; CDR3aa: CASSAPGGAAHGYTF; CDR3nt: TGTGCCAGCAGCGCCCCGGGGGGGGCGGCTCATGGCTACACCTTC
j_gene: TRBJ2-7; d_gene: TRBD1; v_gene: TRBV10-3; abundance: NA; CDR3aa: CAAQGQGFEQYF; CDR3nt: TGTGCCGCCCAGGGACAGGGTTTCGAGCAGTACTTC